This entry is about one TCR beta chain. Its antigen remains undetermined. Nothing much larger sits one base from this clone, and base qualities are not available. The donors belonged to the validation cohort of approximately 130 subjects, which was separate from the roughly 670-subject first cohort. This sample stems from a study of cytomegalovirus exposure and HLA in healthy donors (dated by TCRdb to about 2017). General notes on the study: According to a later analysis, the roughly 130 validation repertoires were produced on the same platform as the roughly 600 repertoires of the first cohort. Along with the approximately 700-subject first cohort, a separate validation cohort of over a hundred different subjects was used. To predict cytomegalovirus infection status, the study combined high-throughput TCR immunosequencing, statistical association of individual TCRs with disease status, and machine learning. The study was designed to test whether signatures of past pathogen exposure could be identified by cataloging public T cell receptors.

The library was prepared using the immunoSEQ multiplex PCR assay. The original methods were these. A statistical classification framework was developed to diagnose cytomegalovirus status using the catalog of TCR beta chain sequences. Imported from immuneACCESS, the table was reduced by TCRdb to in-frame sequences with V and J called. These copies leave out some clones; in studies compared against another copy, an unresolved V gene accounts for under half, and the cause of the remainder is not known. The DNA gave D and trimming, while V, J and clone size come from that table. The sample includes about 280,000 clones, with approximately 87% observed a single time. The ten biggest clones cover about 0.86% of the sample. Looking up the germline V gene (reference sequence) yields CDR1 MNHEY and CDR2 SMNVEV. V lost 5 bases and J lost 2 bases; the stretch between them is 16 bases long. The CDR3, from cysteine to phenylalanine, totals 15 residues. Only the CDR3 part of the read is kept: 45 bases, read in frame from the first base.

What the authors observed across the whole study: The classifier was reported to diagnose cytomegalovirus status with high specificity and sensitivity in both the original cohort and the validation cohort. Subsequent analysis determined that TCRs grouped into clusters in the first cohort also showed a tendency toward co-occurrence across the 130 or so validation repertoires, and about 94% of cluster scores exceeded 0. Most TCR sequences were seen in very few donors, while some public TCRs were found in many individuals. In vitro tests confirmed that a few of the cytomegalovirus-associated TCR beta chains recognize cytomegalovirus antigens. The validation cohort had no HLA typing available for a later analysis, so co-occurrence within that cohort was assessed over all 120 or so repertoires. The authors suggested that the approach could potentially be extended to other disease states and immunological phenotypes. A total of 150 to 200 TCR beta chains were listed by the study as associated with cytomegalovirus.

The chain couples TRBV27 to TRBJ2-7; a confident D gene designation cannot be given. This TCR came from a woman between 18 and 29 years old in good health and CMV-seronegative. The specimen was PBMCs. The CDR3 amino acid sequence is: CASSPSLRLTYEQYF. The DNA sequence is TGTGCCAGCAGTCCCTCATTGCGGCTAACCTACGAGCAGTACTTC.